The entry below describes one T cell receptor (beta chain). Its target is unknown. A junction end diverges from the germline sequence, so it may reflect a read error. The source of the sample is a study of tumor-infiltrating lymphocytes in primary liver carcinoma. Looking at the study overall: Tumor stage was T1-T3 N0M0, and tumor size was 4.2 to 10 cm across. Findings of the study overall: Detection in all five tumor regions applied to only about 7.5-25% of top clones.

Reverse transcription of about 0.5 ug total RNA with a constant-region primer produced TCR beta cDNA. Sequencing libraries for TCR beta derived from three nested multiplex PCR rounds that used slightly modified ARM-PCR. TCRdb used MiXCR to reprocess the multiplex PCR reads, holding one entry per CDR3 protein. The sample lists tens of thousands of distinct CDR3 sequences, roughly 72% occurring once. Without any cell sorting, roughly 18-31 mg of bulk tissue yielded co-extracted RNA and DNA. Each tumor was sampled at four poles and its centre. The study found over 75% viable tumor cells in every tumor sample. This receptor was identified in a man in his forties or fifties with primary liver carcinoma and hepatitis B virus infection. The specimen sequenced was liver tumor tissue from sampling region 1. As for subset: tumor region T1, superior pole.

The CDR3 DNA sequence: TGTGCCAACAGCCAGGCTAGTAGGGACAATGAGCAGTTCTTC. Translation gives CANSQASRDNEQFF. The genes are TRBV4-2 and TRBJ2-1; D is unresolved. Germline CDR1 reads LGHNA; CDR2 reads YNFKEQ. The CDR3 is 14 residues long.